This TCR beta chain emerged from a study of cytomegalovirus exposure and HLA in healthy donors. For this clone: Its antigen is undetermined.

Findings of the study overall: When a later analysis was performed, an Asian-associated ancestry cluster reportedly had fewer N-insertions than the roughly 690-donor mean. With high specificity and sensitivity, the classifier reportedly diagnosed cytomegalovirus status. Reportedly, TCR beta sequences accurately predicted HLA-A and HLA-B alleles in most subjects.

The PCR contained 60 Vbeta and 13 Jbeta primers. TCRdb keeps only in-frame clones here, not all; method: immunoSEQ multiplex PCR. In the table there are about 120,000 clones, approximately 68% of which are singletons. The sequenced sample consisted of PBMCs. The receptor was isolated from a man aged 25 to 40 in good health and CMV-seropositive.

The CDR3, as DNA: TGTGCCAGCAGCTTAGGGACTAGCGGGAGGAGCACAGATACGCAGTATTTT. This gives the protein CASSLGTSGRSTDTQYF. The J gene is TRBJ2-3, the V gene TRBV7-3; TRBD2 matches at 15 bases. Unmatched junction bases numbered 0, after V lost 2 bases and J lost 0 bases. CDR3 length: 17 residues. Germline V gene sequence: CDR1 SGHTA, CDR2 FQGTGA.